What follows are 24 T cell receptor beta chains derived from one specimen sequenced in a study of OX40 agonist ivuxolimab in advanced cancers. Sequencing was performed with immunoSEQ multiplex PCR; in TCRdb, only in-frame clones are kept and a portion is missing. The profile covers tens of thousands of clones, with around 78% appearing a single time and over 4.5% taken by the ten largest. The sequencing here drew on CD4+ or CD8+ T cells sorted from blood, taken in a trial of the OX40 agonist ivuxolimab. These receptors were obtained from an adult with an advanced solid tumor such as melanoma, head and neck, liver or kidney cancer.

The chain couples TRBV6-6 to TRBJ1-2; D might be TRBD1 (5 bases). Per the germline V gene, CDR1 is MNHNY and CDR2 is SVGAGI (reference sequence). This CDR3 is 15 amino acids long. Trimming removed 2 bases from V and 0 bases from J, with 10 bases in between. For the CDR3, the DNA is TGTGCCAGCAGTTACGACAGACATCCTAACTATGGCTACACCTTC. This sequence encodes CASSYDRHPNYGYTF.

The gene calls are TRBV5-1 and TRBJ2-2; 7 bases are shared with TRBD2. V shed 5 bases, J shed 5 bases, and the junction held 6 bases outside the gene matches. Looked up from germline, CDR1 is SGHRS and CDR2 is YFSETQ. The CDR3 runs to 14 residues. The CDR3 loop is CASSISSGTGELFF. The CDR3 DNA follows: TGCGCCAGCAGTATTTCTAGCGGAACCGGGGAGCTGTTTTTT.

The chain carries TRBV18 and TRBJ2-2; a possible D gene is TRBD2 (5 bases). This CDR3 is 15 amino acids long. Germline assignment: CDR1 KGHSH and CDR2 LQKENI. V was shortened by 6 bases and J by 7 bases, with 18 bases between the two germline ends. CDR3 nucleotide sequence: TGTGCCAGCTCGCTCAAGCATACTGGGAGCGGGGAGCTGTTTTTT. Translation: CASSLKHTGSGELFF.

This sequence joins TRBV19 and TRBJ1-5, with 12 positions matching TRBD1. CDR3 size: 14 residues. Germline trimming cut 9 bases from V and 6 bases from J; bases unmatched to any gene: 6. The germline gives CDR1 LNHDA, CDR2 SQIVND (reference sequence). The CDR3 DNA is TGTGCCAGCACCGGGACAGGGGGCCGTCAGCCCCAGCATTTT. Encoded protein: CASTGTGGRQPQHF.

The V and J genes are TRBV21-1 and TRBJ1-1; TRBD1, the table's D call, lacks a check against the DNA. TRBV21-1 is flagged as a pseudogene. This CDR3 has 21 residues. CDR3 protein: CASSKDRRCHRGERVNTEAFF. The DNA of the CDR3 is TGTGCCAGCAGCAAAGACAGGCGTTGCCACAGGGGCGAGAGAGTGAACACTGAAGCTTTCTTT.

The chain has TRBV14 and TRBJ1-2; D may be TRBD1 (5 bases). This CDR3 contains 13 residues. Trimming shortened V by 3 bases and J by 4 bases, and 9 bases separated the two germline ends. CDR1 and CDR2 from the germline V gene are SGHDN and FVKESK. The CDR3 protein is CASSQQGPYGYTF. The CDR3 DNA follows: TGTGCCAGCAGCCAGCAGGGACCCTATGGCTACACCTTC.

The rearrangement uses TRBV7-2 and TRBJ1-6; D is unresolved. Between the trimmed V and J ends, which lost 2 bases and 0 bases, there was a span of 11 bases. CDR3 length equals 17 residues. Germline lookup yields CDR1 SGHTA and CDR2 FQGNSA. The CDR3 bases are TGTGCCAGCAGCTTAAATCCTACTTACTCCTATAATTCACCCCTCCACTTT. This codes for CASSLNPTYSYNSPLHF.

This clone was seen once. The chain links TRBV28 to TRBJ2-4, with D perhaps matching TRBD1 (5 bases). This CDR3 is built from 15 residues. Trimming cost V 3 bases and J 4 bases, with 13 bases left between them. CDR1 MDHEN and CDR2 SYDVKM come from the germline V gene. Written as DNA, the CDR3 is TGTGCCAGCAGTTTGTCCAGGGCGATAAAAAACATTCAGTACTTC. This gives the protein CASSLSRAIKNIQYF.

In nucleotides, the CDR3 is TGCAGCGCAAGACTAGCGGGGGGGGAGACCCAGTACTTC. This translates into CSARLAGGETQYF. The chain carries TRBV29-1 and TRBJ2-5; TRBD2 aligns across 14 bases. J gave up 5 bases and V 7 bases, and 3 bases lay outside the gene matches. CDR3 length equals 13 residues. CDR1 and CDR2 from the germline V gene are SQVTM and ANQGSEA.

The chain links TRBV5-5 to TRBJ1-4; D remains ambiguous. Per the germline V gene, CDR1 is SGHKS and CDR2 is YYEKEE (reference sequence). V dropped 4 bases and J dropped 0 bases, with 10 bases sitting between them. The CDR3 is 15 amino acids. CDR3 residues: CASSGRFATNEKLFF. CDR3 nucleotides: TGTGCCAGCAGCGGAAGATTCGCAACTAATGAAAAACTGTTTTTT.

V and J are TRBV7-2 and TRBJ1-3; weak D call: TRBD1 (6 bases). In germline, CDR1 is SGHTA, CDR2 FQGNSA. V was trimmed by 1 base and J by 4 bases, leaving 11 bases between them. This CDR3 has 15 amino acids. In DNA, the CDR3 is TGTGCCAGCAGCTTAGAAGGGGGGCTGGGAAACACCATATATTTT. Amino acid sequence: CASSLEGGLGNTIYF.

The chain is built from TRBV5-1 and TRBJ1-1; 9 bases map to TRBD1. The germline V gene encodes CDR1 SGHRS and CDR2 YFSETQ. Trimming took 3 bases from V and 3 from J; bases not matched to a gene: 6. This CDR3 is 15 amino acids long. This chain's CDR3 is CASSWGTGSDTEAFF. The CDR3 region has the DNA TGCGCCAGCAGCTGGGGGACAGGGTCAGACACTGAAGCTTTCTTT.

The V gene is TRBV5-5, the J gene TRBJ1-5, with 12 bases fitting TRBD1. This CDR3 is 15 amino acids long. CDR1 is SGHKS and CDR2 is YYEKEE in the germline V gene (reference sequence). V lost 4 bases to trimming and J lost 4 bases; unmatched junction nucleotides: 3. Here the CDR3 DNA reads TGTGCCAGCAGCCAGGGACAGGGGGCGAATCAGCCCCAGCATTTT. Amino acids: CASSQGQGANQPQHF.

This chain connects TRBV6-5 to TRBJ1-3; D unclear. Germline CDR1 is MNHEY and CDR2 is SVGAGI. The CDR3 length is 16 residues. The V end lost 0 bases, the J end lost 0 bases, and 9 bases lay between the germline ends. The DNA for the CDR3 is TGTGCCAGCAGTTACTCGACCGGGAACTCTGGAAACACCATATATTTT. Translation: CASSYSTGNSGNTIYF.

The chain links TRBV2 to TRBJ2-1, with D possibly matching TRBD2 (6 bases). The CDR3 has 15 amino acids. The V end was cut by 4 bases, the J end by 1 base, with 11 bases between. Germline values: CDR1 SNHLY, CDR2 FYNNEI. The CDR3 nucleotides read TGTGCCAGCAGTGTTGTCGGGAGATCCTACAATGAGCAGTTCTTC. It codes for CASSVVGRSYNEQFF. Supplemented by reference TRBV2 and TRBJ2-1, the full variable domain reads EPEVTQTPSHQVTQMGQEVILRCVPISNHLYFYWYRQILGQKVEFLVSFYNNEISEKSEIFDDQFSVERPDGSNFTLKIRSTKLEDSAMYFCASSVVGRSYNEQFFGPGTRLTVL.

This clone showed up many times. CDR3 amino acids: CASSTAWDTEAFF. In nucleotides, the CDR3 is TGTGCCAGCAGCACGGCCTGGGACACTGAAGCTTTCTTT. The chain has TRBV11-2 and TRBJ1-1; D unresolved. Trimming stripped 5 bases from V and 3 bases from J, with 10 bases between. Germline V gene sequence: CDR1 SGHAT, CDR2 FQNNGV. This CDR3 spans 13 amino acids.

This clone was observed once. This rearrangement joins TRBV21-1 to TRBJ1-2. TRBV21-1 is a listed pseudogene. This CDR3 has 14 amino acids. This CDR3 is CASSKEECDYGYTF. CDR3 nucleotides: TGTGCCAGCAGCAAAGAGGAGTGCGACTATGGCTACACCTTC.

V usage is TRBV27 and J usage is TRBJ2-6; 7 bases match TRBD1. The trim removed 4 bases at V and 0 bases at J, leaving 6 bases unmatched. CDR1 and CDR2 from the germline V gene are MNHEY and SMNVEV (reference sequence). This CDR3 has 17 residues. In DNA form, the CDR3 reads TGTGCCAGCAGTTCTGACAGGGTTCACTCTGGGGCCAACGTCCTGACTTTC. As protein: CASSSDRVHSGANVLTF.

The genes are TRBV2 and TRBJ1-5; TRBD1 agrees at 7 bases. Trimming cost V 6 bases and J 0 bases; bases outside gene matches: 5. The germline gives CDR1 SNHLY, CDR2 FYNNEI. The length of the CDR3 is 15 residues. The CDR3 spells CASRQGITSNQPQHF. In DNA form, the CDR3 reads TGTGCCAGCAGACAGGGGATCACTAGCAATCAGCCCCAGCATTTT.

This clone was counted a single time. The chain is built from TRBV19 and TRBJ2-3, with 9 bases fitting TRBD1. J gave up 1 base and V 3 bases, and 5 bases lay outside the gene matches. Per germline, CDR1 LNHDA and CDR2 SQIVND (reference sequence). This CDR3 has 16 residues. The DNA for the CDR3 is TGTGCCAGTAGTATGCCGCGGGACAGGGGCACAGATACGCAGTATTTT. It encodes CASSMPRDRGTDTQYF.

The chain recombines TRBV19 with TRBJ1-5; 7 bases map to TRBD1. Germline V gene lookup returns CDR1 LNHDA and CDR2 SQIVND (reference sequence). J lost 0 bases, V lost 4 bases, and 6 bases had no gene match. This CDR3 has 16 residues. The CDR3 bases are TGTGCCAGTAGTAACAGGGGCGGTTATAGCAATCAGCCCCAGCATTTT. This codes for CASSNRGGYSNQPQHF.

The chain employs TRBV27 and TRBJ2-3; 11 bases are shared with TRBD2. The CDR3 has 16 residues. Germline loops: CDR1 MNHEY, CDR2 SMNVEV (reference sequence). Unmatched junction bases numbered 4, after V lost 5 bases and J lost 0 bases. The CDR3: CASSKGTSGSTDTQYF. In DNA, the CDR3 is TGTGCCAGCAGTAAAGGGACTAGCGGAAGCACAGATACGCAGTATTTT.

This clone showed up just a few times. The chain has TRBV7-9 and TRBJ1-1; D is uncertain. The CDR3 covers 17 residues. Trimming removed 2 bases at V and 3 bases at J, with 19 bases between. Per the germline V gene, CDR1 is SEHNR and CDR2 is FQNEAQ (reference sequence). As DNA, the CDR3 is TGTGCCAGCAGCTTACCGGGCCCCCGGAGGATTGACACTGAAGCTTTCTTT. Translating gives CASSLPGPRRIDTEAFF. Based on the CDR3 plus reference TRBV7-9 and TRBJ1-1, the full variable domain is DTGVSQNPRHKITKRGQNVTFRCDPISEHNRLYWYRQTLGQGPEFLTYFQNEAQLEKSRLLSDRFSAERPKGSFSTLEIQRTEQGDSAMYLCASSLPGPRRIDTEAFFGQGTRLTVV.

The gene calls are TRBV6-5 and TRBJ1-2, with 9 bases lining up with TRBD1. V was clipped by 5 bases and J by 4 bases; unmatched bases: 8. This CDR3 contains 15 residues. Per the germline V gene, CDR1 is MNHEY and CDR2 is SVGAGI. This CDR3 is CASSPDRGVPYGYTF. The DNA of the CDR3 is TGTGCCAGCAGTCCGGACAGGGGAGTCCCCTATGGCTACACCTTC.